One sample yielded the 32 T cell receptor beta chains listed below, sequenced in a study of shared clonotypes between healthy human individuals. Libraries were prepared by immunoSEQ multiplex PCR; TCRdb keeps only in-frame clonotypes and omits some of them. The repertoire holds millions of clones, with roughly 94% as singletons. The sequencing sample was made of naive CD4+ T cells sorted from blood. Subset defined: CD45RA+ positively selected. The receptor source for this set is a man aged 18 to 29 in good health.

V and J are TRBV30 and TRBJ1-2; possibly TRBD1 for D (6 bases). CDR3 length equals 12 residues. The V and J ends lost 5 bases and 4 bases respectively, with 11 bases between them. The V gene's germline CDR1 is GTSNPN and CDR2 SVGIG (reference sequence). For the CDR3, the DNA is TGTGCCTGGTCGACAGGCTTCTATGGCTACACCTTC. It translates to CAWSTGFYGYTF. The full variable domain, rest sourced from reference TRBV30 and TRBJ1-2, is SQTIHQWPATLVQPVGSPLSLECTVEGTSNPNLYWYRQAAGRGLQLLFYSVGIGQISSEVPQNLSASRPQDRQFILSSKKLLLSDSGFYLCAWSTGFYGYTFGSGTRLTVV.

CDR3 protein: CAWSMGPYNEQFF. The CDR3 DNA sequence: TGTGCCTGGAGTATGGGACCTTACAATGAGCAGTTCTTC. V gene TRBV30 combines with J gene TRBJ2-1; D tentatively reads TRBD1 or TRBD2 (5 bases each). The CDR3 consists of 13 residues. V was shortened by 2 bases and J by 4 bases, with 9 bases between the two germline ends. Germline CDR1 reads GTSNPN; CDR2 reads SVGIG (reference sequence).

The J gene is TRBJ2-2, the V gene TRBV11-2; TRBD2 aligns across 12 bases. The CDR3 spans 13 residues. V trimming: 11 bases; J trimming: 5 bases; junction bases outside the gene matches: 3. Germline V gene lookup returns CDR1 SGHAT and CDR2 FQNNGV. CDR3 protein: CASTSGGTGELFF. CDR3 nucleotides: TGTGCCTCGACTAGCGGGGGTACCGGGGAGCTGTTTTTT.

The rearrangement uses TRBV7-2 and TRBJ2-3, with D perhaps matching TRBD2 (5 bases). This CDR3 comprises 15 residues. Germline-derived CDR1 and CDR2 are SGHTA and FQGNSA. V was cut by 4 bases and J by 1 base, with 12 bases left in between. The CDR3 nucleotides read TGTGCCAGCAGCTCAATCCGACTACGCACAGATACGCAGTATTTT. Amino acid sequence: CASSSIRLRTDTQYF.

CDR3 sequence: CASGPDQTYEQYF. The CDR3 DNA follows: TGTGCCAGCGGCCCGGACCAGACCTACGAGCAGTACTTC. The J gene is TRBJ2-7, the V gene TRBV21-1. TRBV21-1 is listed as a pseudogene. The length of the CDR3 is 13 residues.

This clone was detected only once. V gene TRBV6-1 combines with J gene TRBJ2-7; TRBD2 might be the D (5 bases). The germline V gene encodes CDR1 MNHNS and CDR2 SASEGT. The CDR3 runs to 17 residues. The V and J ends lost 2 bases and 0 bases respectively, with 17 bases between them. CDR3 protein: CASSEWTLLDNSYEQYF. CDR3 nucleotides: TGTGCCAGCAGTGAATGGACTCTCTTAGACAACTCCTACGAGCAGTACTTC.

The chain recombines TRBV27 with TRBJ1-5; D gene ambiguous. Trimming shortened V by 0 bases and J by 7 bases, and 7 bases separated the two germline ends. The V gene's germline CDR1 is MNHEY and CDR2 SMNVEV (reference sequence). The CDR3 loop spans 13 amino acids. The CDR3 spells CASSLSIYQPQHF. The CDR3 DNA is TGTGCCAGCAGTTTATCGATTTACCAGCCCCAGCATTTT.

The rearrangement links TRBV6-1 to TRBJ2-7; D not certain. The CDR3 is 12 residues long. Germline CDR1 reads MNHNS; CDR2 reads SASEGT. Trimming removed 8 bases from V and 0 bases from J, with 8 bases in between. The DNA for the CDR3 is TGTGCCAGCGACCAGGTCTCCTACGAGCAGTACTTC. Its protein product is CASDQVSYEQYF.

V is TRBV6-6 and J is TRBJ2-2; tentatively, D is TRBD2 (5 bases). The CDR3 has 14 amino acids. With 5 bases removed from V and 1 base from J, the gap between germline ends came to 8 bases. CDR1 and CDR2 (germline): MNHNY, SVGAGI (reference sequence). DNA of the CDR3: TGTGCCAGCAGTATCGGAGGGAACACCGGGGAGCTGTTTTTT. Protein sequence: CASSIGGNTGELFF.

The sample holds one count of this clone. The chain couples TRBV7-9 to TRBJ1-1, with D possibly being TRBD1 (6 bases). Germline V gene data show CDR1 as SEHNR and CDR2 as FQNEAQ (reference sequence). This CDR3 spans 14 amino acids. The V end lost 3 bases, the J end lost 4 bases, and 12 bases lay between the germline ends. The CDR3 spells CASSFGGRGTEAFF. DNA of the CDR3: TGTGCCAGCAGCTTCGGGGGGCGAGGCACTGAAGCTTTCTTT.

This clone was found once. The chain joins TRBV7-2 to TRBJ2-4; no clear D. This CDR3 comprises 12 residues. V dropped 5 bases and J dropped 8 bases, with 10 bases sitting between them. The germline V gene encodes CDR1 SGHTA and CDR2 FQGNSA. CDR3 loop: CASSPQPDIQYF. The CDR3 DNA sequence: TGTGCCAGCAGCCCGCAGCCCGACATTCAGTACTTC. The whole variable domain, remainder taken from reference TRBV7-2 and TRBJ2-4, is GAGVSQSPSNKVTEKGKDVELRCDPISGHTALYWYRQSLGQGLEFLIYFQGNSAPDKSGLPSDRFSAERTGGSVSTLTIQRTQQEDSAVYLCASSPQPDIQYFGAGTRLSVL.

The chain uses TRBV21-1 and TRBJ1-5; the table's TRBD1 call for D was not verified on the DNA. TRBV21-1 is marked as a pseudogene. This CDR3 spans 13 amino acids. The CDR3, as DNA: TGTGCCAGCAGGGGACACCCCAATCAGCCCCAGCATTTT. Protein product: CASRGHPNQPQHF.

This clone was seen only once. At one boundary the junction diverges from the germline segment, which might be a read error. The rearrangement joins TRBV5-1 to TRBJ1-1, with 7 bases identical to TRBD1. From germline, CDR1 is SGHRS and CDR2 YFSETQ. The CDR3 length is 14 residues. This chain's CDR3 is CASTLGDRNTEAFF. DNA of the CDR3: TGCGCCAGCACCTTGGGGGACAGAAACACTGAAGCTTTCTTT. The whole variable domain, filled in from reference TRBV5-1 and TRBJ1-1, reads KAGVTQTPRYLIKTRGQQVTLSCSPISGHRSVSWYQQTPGQGLQFLFEYFSETQRNKGNFPGRFSGRQFSNSRSEMNVSTLELGDSALYLCASTLGDRNTEAFFGQGTRLTVV.

V and J are TRBV18 and TRBJ1-4, with D possibly being TRBD1 (6 bases). In germline, CDR1 is KGHSH, CDR2 LQKENI. This CDR3 is 17 amino acids long. Trimming removed 3 bases at V and 4 bases at J, with 18 bases between. The chain's CDR3 is CASSPSQGPTFNEKLFF. The DNA of the CDR3 is TGTGCCAGCTCACCGTCCCAGGGGCCGACCTTTAATGAAAAACTGTTTTTT.

The rearrangement uses TRBV18 and TRBJ2-5; unclear D gene. The CDR3 covers 12 residues. Trimming cost V 3 bases and J 5 bases, with 7 bases left between them. Germline CDR1 is KGHSH and CDR2 is LQKENI. CDR3 coding DNA: TGTGCCAGCTCACCGCAAATGGAGACCCAGTACTTC. It translates to CASSPQMETQYF.

The chain has TRBV5-1 and TRBJ1-1; D call uncertain. The germline gives CDR1 SGHRS, CDR2 YFSETQ. The CDR3 extends over 15 amino acids. Trimming left V 2 bases short and J 1 base short, with 12 bases between. The CDR3 is CASSFALDGNTEAFF. CDR3 nucleotides: TGCGCCAGCAGCTTCGCTCTGGACGGGAACACTGAAGCTTTCTTT.

This clone was observed once. The chain joins TRBV19 to TRBJ2-7; either TRBD1 or TRBD2 may supply D (5 bases each). Germline V gives CDR1 LNHDA, CDR2 SQIVND (reference sequence). The germline V and J ends were trimmed by 4 bases and 3 bases, with 10 bases remaining between them. The length of the CDR3 is 13 residues. CDR3 loop: CASSRDLSYEQYF. The CDR3 nucleotides read TGTGCCAGTAGTAGGGACCTAAGCTACGAGCAGTACTTC.

This clone was seen repeatedly, ten times or more. The V call is TRBV27, the J call TRBJ1-4; 7 nucleotides align to TRBD1. Trimming took 6 bases from V and 5 from J; bases not matched to a gene: 9. This CDR3 is built from 15 residues. The germline gives CDR1 MNHEY, CDR2 SMNVEV (reference sequence). The CDR3 reads CASSFAGTENEKLFF. Written as DNA, the CDR3 is TGTGCCAGCAGCTTCGCCGGGACAGAAAATGAAAAACTGTTTTTT.

The chain recombines TRBV21-1 with TRBJ1-1. TRBV21-1 constitutes a pseudogene. The CDR3 sequence is 16 residues long. CDR3 region: CASSTTSGRLVREAFF. The CDR3 DNA is TGTGCCAGCAGTACCACATCGGGTCGGCTGGTCAGAGAAGCTTTCTTT.

This clone was found once. This chain connects TRBV11-2 to TRBJ1-1; a possible D gene is TRBD1 (5 bases). This CDR3 contains 16 residues. V was cut by 2 bases and J by 3 bases, with 16 bases left in between. Germline assignment: CDR1 SGHAT and CDR2 FQNNGV. CDR3 DNA: TGTGCCAGCAGCTTAACGATAGGCAGGGTTGACACTGAAGCTTTCTTT. It translates to CASSLTIGRVDTEAFF.

The chain has TRBV19 and TRBJ2-7; D gene uncertain. CDR3 length: 16 residues. Germline V gene sequence: CDR1 LNHDA, CDR2 SQIVND (reference sequence). With 3 bases removed from V and 6 bases from J, the gap between germline ends came to 21 bases. The CDR3 protein is CASSMSNLSQGGEQYF. The DNA for the CDR3 is TGTGCCAGTAGTATGAGTAACCTTTCCCAAGGTGGCGAGCAGTACTTC.

Comments on this clone: Other DNA sequences in this specimen translate into the identical CDR3. The chain links TRBV27 to TRBJ1-1, with unresolved D. Germline V CDR1 and CDR2: MNHEY, SMNVEV (reference sequence). V was pared by 6 bases and J by 1 base, with 9 bases between. The CDR3 contains 13 residues. The chain's CDR3 is CASSPRGNTEAFF. The CDR3 nucleotides read TGTGCCAGCAGCCCTAGAGGGAACACTGAAGCTTTCTTT.

This chain links TRBV7-2 with TRBJ1-2, with D possibly matching TRBD1 (5 bases). V lost 4 bases and J lost 7, with 19 bases in between. Germline V gene sequence: CDR1 SGHTA, CDR2 FQGNSA. The length of the CDR3 is 15 residues. The DNA of the CDR3 is TGTGCCAGCAGCTGGGGGACGGGCGTAATGGGTGGCTACACCTTC. Protein product: CASSWGTGVMGGYTF.

The chain is built from TRBV5-1 and TRBJ2-1; D remains ambiguous. Germline assignment: CDR1 SGHRS and CDR2 YFSETQ. V lost 4 bases and J lost 9, with 14 bases in between. The CDR3 loop spans 13 amino acids. CDR3 region: CASSLPGKSEQFF. The CDR3 region has the DNA TGCGCCAGCAGCCTCCCGGGCAAGAGTGAGCAGTTCTTC.

The sample holds one count of this clone. The rearrangement joins TRBV7-9 to TRBJ2-2, with D unresolved. This CDR3 spans 16 amino acids. V was trimmed by 1 base and J by 0 bases, leaving 9 bases between them. CDR1 is SEHNR, CDR2 FQNEAQ, per germline (reference sequence). The CDR3 sequence is CASSLVGITNTGELFF. The CDR3 region has the DNA TGTGCCAGCAGCTTAGTGGGTATTACGAACACCGGGGAGCTGTTTTTT.

V is TRBV11-2 and J is TRBJ1-6; no firm D call. CDR1 is SGHAT, CDR2 FQNNGV, per germline. The CDR3 contains 15 residues. Trimming took off 4 bases at V and 7 bases at J, with 14 bases between the two ends. The CDR3 protein is CASSSSQAGNSPLHF. CDR3 DNA: TGTGCCAGCAGCTCCTCACAAGCCGGAAATTCACCCCTCCACTTT.

This chain joins TRBV19 and TRBJ1-5; D call uncertain. The germline V and J ends were trimmed by 4 bases and 2 bases, with 15 bases remaining between them. The length of the CDR3 is 16 residues. Germline CDR1 LNHDA, CDR2 SQIVND (reference sequence). The CDR3 region has the DNA TGTGCCAGTAGTACGTGGACGGCTCCGGGCAATCAGCCCCAGCATTTT. This encodes CASSTWTAPGNQPQHF.

The V gene is TRBV11-2, the J gene TRBJ1-1; TRBD1 is a possible D gene (5 bases). Per germline, CDR1 SGHAT and CDR2 FQNNGV. This CDR3 contains 14 residues. Between the trimmed V and J ends, which lost 6 bases and 5 bases, there was a span of 16 bases. The CDR3 spells CASSSSDGGTEAFF. For the CDR3, the DNA is TGTGCCAGCAGTTCCTCTGATGGGGGAACTGAAGCTTTCTTT.

The V and J genes are TRBV30 and TRBJ2-7; TRBD1 matches 7 bases. This CDR3 has 14 amino acids. The germline CDR1 and CDR2 sequences are GTSNPN and SVGIG (reference sequence). After removal of 3 bases from V and 0 bases from J, the junction contained 5 bases not matched to a gene. CDR3 region: CAWRNRGYSYEQYF. CDR3 nucleotide sequence: TGTGCCTGGAGAAACAGGGGATACTCCTACGAGCAGTACTTC. The variable domain in full, completed from reference TRBV30 and TRBJ2-7, reads SQTIHQWPATLVQPVGSPLSLECTVEGTSNPNLYWYRQAAGRGLQLLFYSVGIGQISSEVPQNLSASRPQDRQFILSSKKLLLSDSGFYLCAWRNRGYSYEQYFGPGTRLTVT.

Here the CDR3 reads CASSLGVGTHGYTF. The CDR3 coding sequence is TGTGCCAGCAGCTTAGGGGTGGGCACCCATGGCTACACCTTC. This chain uses TRBV7-9 with TRBJ1-2; unclear D gene. Germline CDR1 is SEHNR and CDR2 is FQNEAQ (reference sequence). The CDR3 runs 14 residues. Trimming pared 1 base from V and 6 bases from J, leaving 12 bases between.

The genes are TRBV9 and TRBJ2-7; perhaps TRBD1 as D (6 bases). The V end lost 0 bases, the J end lost 4 bases, and 14 bases lay between the germline ends. There are 15 residues in the CDR3. Looked up from germline, CDR1 is SGDLS and CDR2 is YYNGEE. CDR3 region: CASSVGRTELYEQYF. CDR3 coding DNA: TGTGCCAGCAGCGTAGGCAGGACAGAGCTTTACGAGCAGTACTTC. The whole variable domain, filled in from reference TRBV9 and TRBJ2-7, reads DSGVTQTPKHLITATGQRVTLRCSPRSGDLSVYWYQQSLDQGLQFLIQYYNGEERAKGNILERFSAQQFPDLHSELNLSSLELGDSALYFCASSVGRTELYEQYFGPGTRLTVT.

This chain uses TRBV27 with TRBJ2-1; 9 nucleotides agree with TRBD1. The CDR3 consists of 15 residues. The germline V gene encodes CDR1 MNHEY and CDR2 SMNVEV (reference sequence). Trimming cost V 4 bases and J 5 bases; bases outside gene matches: 6. The CDR3, as DNA: TGTGCCAGCAGTTCCCCGGACAGGGGAAACAATGAGCAGTTCTTC. This sequence encodes CASSSPDRGNNEQFF.